The 24 T cell receptor beta chains given below trace back to one sample, sequenced in a study of regulatory T cells in long-lasting Graves disease. Time point described: persistent/refractory GD, antithyroid drugs over 5 years with positive TRAb. After RNA was extracted from PBMCs, the TCR library was made from it. Combining iRepertoire HTBI primers with Arm-PCR of CDR3 regions, the authors built TCR beta libraries. TCRdb analysed the multiplex PCR reads with MiXCR anew, one entry per CDR3 protein. This sample has about 660,000 distinct CDR3 sequences, with around 30% found just once. Sequenced material: peripheral blood mononuclear cells (PBMCs), taken when the disease was refractory, from a patient treated with antithyroid drugs. These receptors originate from a female donor with Graves disease.

This clonotype came up a few times. The chain recombines TRBV6-1 with TRBJ1-1; D is unclear. The germline CDR1 and CDR2 sequences are MNHNS and SASEGT. The CDR3 covers 13 residues. Trimming pared 5 bases from V and 3 bases from J, leaving 10 bases between. CDR3 amino acids: CASSPRQDTEAFF. As DNA, the CDR3 is TGTGCCAGCAGTCCCCGGCAGGACACTGAAGCTTTCTTT.

The sample holds many counts of this clonotype. This chain connects TRBV6-1 to TRBJ1-2, with 8 bases fitting TRBD1. The trim removed 5 bases at V and 3 bases at J, leaving 8 bases unmatched. The CDR3 spans 15 residues. Germline values: CDR1 MNHNS, CDR2 SASEGT. CDR3 DNA sequence: TGTGCCAGCAGTAAGACCCCGACAGGGGACTATGGCTACACCTTC. This gives the protein CASSKTPTGDYGYTF.

The chain recombines TRBV11-2 with TRBJ2-5; 12 nucleotides align to TRBD2. The V and J ends lost 5 bases and 4 bases, in that order; junction bases with no gene match: 5. Germline V gives CDR1 SGHAT, CDR2 FQNNGV. The CDR3 runs 15 residues. CDR3 residues: CASSPSGRASETQYF. Here the CDR3 DNA reads TGTGCCAGCAGCCCTAGCGGGAGGGCATCAGAGACCCAGTACTTC.

The chain employs TRBV28 and TRBJ1-2; 9 bases map to TRBD1. Looked up from germline, CDR1 is MDHEN and CDR2 is SYDVKM. The CDR3 runs to 16 residues. V dropped 2 bases and J dropped 3; count of bases not matched to a gene: 7. The CDR3 region is CASSLEGGQGDYGYTF. The CDR3 DNA reads as TGTGCCAGCAGTTTAGAGGGGGGACAGGGCGACTATGGCTACACCTTC.

V gene TRBV20-1 combines with J gene TRBJ1-1; D unresolved. Per the germline V gene, CDR1 is DFQATT and CDR2 is SNEGSKA (reference sequence). The germline V and J ends were trimmed by 2 bases and 4 bases, with 14 bases remaining between them. The CDR3 loop spans 14 amino acids. The CDR3: CSARSVSTFTEAFF. CDR3 nucleotide sequence: TGCAGTGCTAGATCGGTCTCGACGTTCACTGAAGCTTTCTTT.

About this clonotype: Germline is not matched at one junction end, which may reflect a read error. The V gene is TRBV7-3, the J gene TRBJ1-1, with TRBD1 matching over 8 bases. Germline V gives CDR1 SGHTA, CDR2 FQGTGA. This CDR3 is built from 14 residues. The CDR3 spells CASSLTGQGGEAFF. CDR3 nucleotides: TGTGCCAGCAGCCTAACCGGACAGGGAGGTGAAGCTTTCTTT. Drawing the rest from reference TRBV7-3 and TRBJ1-1, the complete variable domain is GAGVSQTPSNKVTEKGKYVELRCDPISGHTALYWYRQSLGQGPEFLIYFQGTGAADDSGLPNDRFFAVRPEGSVSTLKIQRTERGDSAVYLCASSLTGQGGEAFFGQGTRLTVV.

There are a few counts of this clonotype. This chain uses TRBV29-1 with TRBJ1-1, with 8 bases identical to TRBD1. V gave up 6 bases and J gave up 4 bases; unmatched junction bases: 7. Germline V lookup: CDR1 SQVTM, CDR2 ANQGSEA. This CDR3 is 13 amino acids long. The CDR3 loop reads CSVAGQEVTEAFF. The CDR3 bases are TGCAGCGTAGCGGGACAGGAGGTCACTGAAGCTTTCTTT.

The chain uses TRBV29-1 and TRBJ1-4, with D possibly TRBD1 on 6 matching bases. This CDR3 is 14 amino acids long. Looked up from germline, CDR1 is SQVTM and CDR2 is ANQGSEA. Trimming cost V 4 bases and J 5 bases, with 14 bases left between them. This CDR3 is CSVVGMGGNEKLFF. The CDR3 DNA reads as TGCAGCGTTGTTGGAATGGGGGGCAATGAAAAACTGTTTTTT.

This clonotype was counted a few times. The chain combines TRBV3-1 with TRBJ1-1, with a possible D match to TRBD1 (6 bases). The CDR3 length is 15 residues. V lost 1 base and J 4 bases, leaving 13 bases between the germline ends. Germline assignment: CDR1 LGHDT and CDR2 YNNKEL (reference sequence). The CDR3 bases are TGTGCCAGCAGCCAAGGGTCAGGGGCTGTCACTGAAGCTTTCTTT. This encodes CASSQGSGAVTEAFF.

This chain uses TRBV7-9 with TRBJ2-7; 11 bases are a match to TRBD1. CDR3 size: 17 residues. From germline, CDR1 is SEHNR and CDR2 FQNEAQ (reference sequence). The ends lost 5 bases at V and 2 bases at J; junction bases unmatched: 11. CDR3 residues: CASSLVGTGGLAYEQYF. The CDR3 DNA is TGTGCCAGCAGCCTGGTCGGGACAGGGGGACTAGCCTACGAGCAGTACTTC.

The CDR3, as DNA: TGCAGCGTTACTCTAGGGGGAATGAACACTGAAGCTTTCTTT. Amino acids: CSVTLGGMNTEAFF. V and J are TRBV29-1 and TRBJ1-1, with a weak D call TRBD1 (6 bases). The CDR3 runs 14 residues. From germline, CDR1 is SQVTM and CDR2 ANQGSEA. V lost 5 bases to trimming and J lost 0 bases, with 13 bases between them.

A word on this clonotype: Germline and junction disagree at one end, which may indicate a read error. The chain joins TRBV19 to TRBJ1-1; D unresolved. Per the germline V gene, CDR1 is LNHDA and CDR2 is SQIVND (reference sequence). This CDR3 spans 15 amino acids. This CDR3 reads CTSSIKALSNTEAFF. DNA for the CDR3: TGTACCAGTAGTATAAAGGCACTTTCGAACACTGAAGCTTTCTTT. The full variable domain, with the rest looked up from reference TRBV19 and TRBJ1-1, is DGGITQSPKYLFRKEGQNVTLSCEQNLNHDAMYWYRQDPGQGLRLIYYSQIVNDFQKGDIAEGYSVSREKKESFPLTVTSAQKNPTAFYLCTSSIKALSNTEAFFGQGTRLTVV.

The table lists this clonotype with a few counts. The rearrangement links TRBV20-1 to TRBJ2-7; 11 nucleotides align to TRBD1. V shed 0 bases and J 6 bases; nucleotides not matched to a gene: 7. The germline V gene encodes CDR1 DFQATT and CDR2 SNEGSKA (reference sequence). This CDR3 has 15 amino acids. DNA for the CDR3: TGCAGTGCTAGAGATCCGGACAGGGGGCGACGCGAGCAGTACTTC. Amino acid sequence: CSARDPDRGRREQYF.

The chain is built from TRBV10-1 and TRBJ1-1, with a weak D call TRBD1 (5 bases). Germline CDR1 WNHNN, CDR2 SYGVQD (reference sequence). The V end lost 9 bases, the J end lost 1 base, and 15 bases lay between the germline ends. The CDR3 covers 14 residues. The CDR3 loop is CASSTGTKNTEAFF. CDR3 nucleotides: TGCGCCAGTAGTACCGGGACCAAGAACACTGAAGCTTTCTTT.

V usage is TRBV10-1 and J usage is TRBJ1-1, with 7 bases lining up with TRBD1. CDR1 and CDR2 (germline): WNHNN, SYGVQD (reference sequence). CDR3 length: 14 residues. V lost 5 bases to trimming and J lost 6 bases; unmatched junction nucleotides: 9. CDR3 DNA sequence: TGCGCCAGCAGTCCCGGGACAGTACACCCTGAAGCTTTCTTT. Encoded protein: CASSPGTVHPEAFF.

A single count supports this clonotype. Just one base apart from a much larger clone, this may be a read error. The V and J genes are TRBV6-2 or TRBV6-3 and TRBJ1-1; D ambiguous. This CDR3 is built from 13 residues. In germline, CDR1 is MNHEY, CDR2 SVGEGT. With 5 bases removed from V and 8 bases from J, the gap between germline ends came to 15 bases. This CDR3 reads CASSEALVAEAFF. CDR3 nucleotides: TGTGCCAGCAGTGAAGCACTGGTGGCCGAAGCTTTCTTT.

This chain joins TRBV10-3 and TRBJ2-2; 14 nucleotides agree with TRBD2. The V and J ends lost 6 bases and 5 bases, in that order; junction bases with no gene match: 5. This CDR3 contains 16 residues. Germline loops: CDR1 ENHRY, CDR2 SYGVKD. The CDR3 is CAIRTGTSGRTGELFF. In nucleotides, the CDR3 is TGTGCCATCAGGACCGGGACTAGCGGGAGAACCGGGGAGCTGTTTTTT.

The chain links TRBV30 to TRBJ1-1, with D possibly TRBD1 on 6 matching bases. The CDR3 length is 14 residues. In germline, CDR1 is GTSNPN, CDR2 SVGIG (reference sequence). Between the trimmed V and J ends, which lost 3 bases and 4 bases, there was a span of 15 bases. CDR3: CAWSLGGGGTEAFF. CDR3 DNA sequence: TGTGCCTGGAGCCTAGGGGGGGGGGGCACTGAAGCTTTCTTT.

This clonotype was counted a single time. The genes are TRBV7-3 and TRBJ1-1; 7 bases line up with TRBD1. J was trimmed by 4 bases and V by 5 bases; bases with no gene match: 7. This CDR3 contains 14 residues. CDR1 is SGHTA, CDR2 FQGTGA, per germline. Written as DNA, the CDR3 is TGTGCCAGCAGCCAGTCGGGACAGATCACTGAAGCTTTCTTT. Translating it yields CASSQSGQITEAFF. Based on the CDR3 plus reference TRBV7-3 and TRBJ1-1, the full variable domain is GAGVSQTPSNKVTEKGKYVELRCDPISGHTALYWYRQSLGQGPEFLIYFQGTGAADDSGLPNDRFFAVRPEGSVSTLKIQRTERGDSAVYLCASSQSGQITEAFFGQGTRLTVV.

The chain recombines TRBV20-1 with TRBJ1-1; D possibly corresponds to TRBD1 (5 bases). Looked up from germline, CDR1 is DFQATT and CDR2 is SNEGSKA (reference sequence). The CDR3 is 14 residues long. Trimming stripped 6 bases from V and 4 bases from J, with 18 bases between. The CDR3 loop is CSAHVWGSGTEAFF. Here the CDR3 DNA reads TGCAGTGCCCATGTTTGGGGCAGCGGCACTGAAGCTTTCTTT.

The chain carries TRBV6-1 and TRBJ2-1; TRBD1 agrees at 7 bases. The ends lost 6 bases at V and 1 base at J; junction bases unmatched: 9. The V gene's germline CDR1 is MNHNS and CDR2 SASEGT. There are 16 residues in the CDR3. CDR3 DNA sequence: TGTGCCAGCAGCGCCAGGGACAGATGGTCCTACAATGAGCAGTTCTTC. As protein: CASSARDRWSYNEQFF.

At least ten counts were recorded for this clonotype. The J gene is TRBJ1-5, the V gene TRBV28, with 8 positions matching TRBD1. From germline, CDR1 is MDHEN and CDR2 SYDVKM. This CDR3 is 14 amino acids long. V shed 5 bases, J shed 6 bases, and the junction held 6 bases outside the gene matches. The CDR3 here is CASSIQGASQPQHF. CDR3 DNA sequence: TGTGCCAGCAGTATTCAGGGGGCGAGTCAGCCCCAGCATTTT.

The V call is TRBV20-1, the J call TRBJ2-7; TRBD2 matches at 9 bases. V shed 3 bases and J 3 bases; nucleotides not matched to a gene: 12. Germline lookup yields CDR1 DFQATT and CDR2 SNEGSKA (reference sequence). The CDR3 extends over 16 amino acids. The CDR3 nucleotides read TGCAGTGCTAGTTATGCGGGAGGGCAGAGTGGCTACGAGCAGTACTTC. As protein: CSASYAGGQSGYEQYF.

This chain connects TRBV5-6 to TRBJ1-6; 7 bases match TRBD1. The V segment lost 6 bases and the J segment 10 bases; nucleotides outside the gene matches: 19. Germline CDR1 SGHDT, CDR2 YYEEEE. The CDR3 extends over 17 amino acids. CDR3 bases: TGTGCCAGCAAGTCCTCCTGGTCCCGAAAAGGGGGCTCACCCCTCCACTTT. Amino acid sequence: CASKSSWSRKGGSPLHF.